These 29 T cell receptor beta chains were all obtained from the same sample, sequenced in a study of T cells in localized non-small cell lung cancer. The method was immunoSEQ multiplex PCR; TCRdb's version includes in-frame clones alone and lacks a portion of them. The sample yields around 41,000 clones, approximately 83% seen once. This specimen was peripheral blood, taken before any cancer treatment. The receptors stem from a man aged 35-75 years with stage I lung adenocarcinoma.

A few counts support this clone. This chain connects TRBV14 to TRBJ1-4; perhaps TRBD1 as D (5 bases). This CDR3 contains 14 residues. CDR1 SGHDN and CDR2 FVKESK come from the germline V gene. The V and J ends lost 2 bases and 6 bases respectively, with 10 bases between them. The DNA of the CDR3 is TGTGCCAGCAGCCAATTTGTAGGGGATGAAAAACTGTTTTTT. It specifies CASSQFVGDEKLFF.

The CDR3 DNA follows: TGTGCCAGCAGCTTAGGGAGTGGGACTCCCTTCTTTGAGCAGTTCTTC. This encodes CASSLGSGTPFFEQFF. This sequence joins TRBV11-3 and TRBJ2-1; TRBD2 is a possible D gene (6 bases). This CDR3 has 16 amino acids. V lost 1 base and J lost 9, with 19 bases in between. The germline V gene has CDR1 SGHNT and CDR2 YENEEA.

The chain combines TRBV29-1 with TRBJ2-3; maybe TRBD1 (7 bases). V was trimmed by 3 bases and J by 6 bases, leaving 16 bases between them. CDR3 length equals 14 residues. Per germline, CDR1 SQVTM and CDR2 ANQGSEA. The CDR3, as DNA: TGCAGCGTTGAGGCCTCAGGGGGGTTGGATACGCAGTATTTT. The encoded protein is CSVEASGGLDTQYF.

V and J are TRBV9 and TRBJ1-5; 7 bases match TRBD1. In germline, CDR1 is SGDLS, CDR2 YYNGEE. The CDR3 extends over 14 amino acids. J gave up 3 bases and V 2 bases, and 2 bases lay outside the gene matches. CDR3 in DNA: TGTGCCAGCAGCGTTGGGACAGTCAATCAGCCCCAGCATTTT. Its protein is CASSVGTVNQPQHF. Looking up the rest from reference TRBV9 and TRBJ1-5 gives the full variable domain: DSGVTQTPKHLITATGQRVTLRCSPRSGDLSVYWYQQSLDQGLQFLIQYYNGEERAKGNILERFSAQQFPDLHSELNLSSLELGDSALYFCASSVGTVNQPQHFGDGTRLSIL.

The chain carries TRBV6-6 and TRBJ2-2; no clear D. V was cut by 4 bases and J by 6 bases, with 6 bases left in between. CDR1 is MNHNY, CDR2 SVGAGI, per germline (reference sequence). The CDR3 covers 12 residues. The CDR3 here is CASSFTAGELFF. The DNA for the CDR3 is TGTGCCAGCAGTTTCACAGCCGGGGAGCTGTTTTTT.

The gene calls are TRBV7-2 and TRBJ2-2, with D unresolved. The germline CDR1 and CDR2 sequences are SGHTA and FQGNSA. V gave up 5 bases and J gave up 6 bases, with 7 bases separating them. The CDR3 is 12 amino acids. DNA of the CDR3: TGTGCCAGCAGCCCGCCATCCGGGGAGCTGTTTTTT. This sequence encodes CASSPPSGELFF.

This sequence joins TRBV5-6 and TRBJ2-7; D possibly matches TRBD1 or TRBD2 (5 bases each). Trimming cost V 4 bases and J 2 bases, with 13 bases left between them. This CDR3 contains 14 residues. Germline CDR1 SGHDT, CDR2 YYEEEE. CDR3 coding DNA: TGTGCCAGCAGCGGGGGAGTTGGGGCCTACGAGCAGTACTTC. This codes for CASSGGVGAYEQYF.

Judged by abundance, this clone is medium-sized (0.01 to 0.1%). The chain carries TRBV5-1 and TRBJ1-1; D is perhaps TRBD1 (6 bases). The CDR3 is made up of 13 amino acids. Looked up from germline, CDR1 is SGHRS and CDR2 is YFSETQ. The ends were cut back, 2 bases at V and 4 bases at J, with 9 bases in the middle. CDR3: CASSFGGATEAFF. The CDR3 DNA reads as TGCGCCAGCAGCTTCGGGGGGGCCACTGAAGCTTTCTTT.

This clone is a singleton in its sample. The chain recombines TRBV19 with TRBJ1-1, with D tentatively TRBD1 (5 bases). V was trimmed by 7 bases and J by 1 base, leaving 13 bases between them. Germline-derived CDR1 and CDR2 are LNHDA and SQIVND (reference sequence). CDR3 length equals 14 residues. CDR3 nucleotides: TGTGCCAGTAATAGGGGATCGGGGAACACTGAAGCTTTCTTT. Translation gives CASNRGSGNTEAFF.

The rearrangement uses TRBV16 and TRBJ1-2; D is possibly TRBD1 (5 bases). V lost 3 bases, J lost 6 bases, and 11 bases lay in between. Germline-derived CDR1 and CDR2 are KGHSY and FQNENV. CDR3 length: 13 residues. Here the CDR3 DNA reads TGTGCCAGCAGCCAGTTAGGGGTAGATGGCTACACCTTC. Encoded protein: CASSQLGVDGYTF.

This clone turned up a few times. The genes are TRBV7-9 and TRBJ2-2, with a tentative D call TRBD2 (6 bases). Germline-derived CDR1 and CDR2 are SEHNR and FQNEAQ (reference sequence). The CDR3 length is 16 residues. Deletions cut 4 bases from V and 6 bases from J, with 18 bases between. The CDR3 region is CASSSGTQGISGELFF. CDR3 nucleotide sequence: TGTGCCAGCAGCTCGGGGACTCAAGGCATATCCGGGGAGCTGTTTTTT.

This chain uses TRBV6-5 with TRBJ2-7, with D possibly matching TRBD1 (5 bases). The CDR3 is made up of 14 amino acids. CDR1 MNHEY and CDR2 SVGAGI come from the germline V gene. V lost 4 bases and J 2 bases, leaving 12 bases between the germline ends. CDR3 region: CASSFSLDTYEQYF. CDR3 sequence (DNA): TGTGCCAGCAGTTTTTCTCTGGACACCTACGAGCAGTACTTC.

This clone was seen only once. The chain combines TRBV6-4 with TRBJ2-3, with a weak D call TRBD1 (6 bases). V was trimmed by 5 bases and J by 4 bases, leaving 13 bases between them. CDR1 is MRHNA and CDR2 is SNTAGT in the germline V gene. CDR3 length: 14 residues. The CDR3 is CASSPNRAPDTQYF. As DNA, the CDR3 is TGTGCCAGCAGTCCCAACAGGGCCCCAGATACGCAGTATTTT.

A remark on this clone: A read error may account for a junction end that differs from germline. CDR3 amino acids: CASSGSKVVQDMQYF. For the CDR3, the DNA is TGTGCCAGCAGCGGAAGTAAAGTGGTCCAAGATATGCAGTATTTT. The gene calls are TRBV9 and TRBJ2-3; D is unresolved. Germline V lookup: CDR1 SGDLS, CDR2 YYNGEE. This CDR3 contains 15 residues.

This chain joins TRBV25-1 and TRBJ1-5, with TRBD1 matching 7 bases. The CDR3 covers 14 residues. With V trimmed by 6 bases and J by 2 bases, 4 bases remained unmatched. Germline lookup yields CDR1 MGHDK and CDR2 SYGVNS. CDR3 sequence reads: CASRGTGGNQPQHF. CDR3 sequence (DNA): TGTGCCAGCAGAGGAACAGGGGGCAATCAGCCCCAGCATTTT. The entire variable domain, with the rest obtained from reference TRBV25-1 and TRBJ1-5, is as follows: EADIYQTPRYLVIGTGKKITLECSQTMGHDKMYWYQQDPGMELHLIHYSYGVNSTEKGDLSSESTVSRIRTEHFPLTLESARPSHTSQYLCASRGTGGNQPQHFGDGTRLSIL.

The chain employs TRBV6-5 and TRBJ2-7; 8 bases fit TRBD2. CDR3 length: 15 residues. Germline CDR1 and CDR2: MNHEY and SVGAGI. V shed 4 bases, J shed 2 bases, and the junction held 7 bases outside the gene matches. The CDR3 protein is CASSFGLAGTYEQYF. The CDR3 DNA reads TGTGCCAGCAGTTTTGGGCTAGCGGGCACCTACGAGCAGTACTTC.

V usage is TRBV5-1 and J usage is TRBJ2-7, with TRBD2 matching over 11 bases. The CDR3 is 14 residues long. V gave up 4 bases and J gave up 4 bases; unmatched junction bases: 4. Germline CDR1 is SGHRS and CDR2 is YFSETQ. This chain's CDR3 is CASSLTSGNYEQYF. CDR3 DNA: TGCGCCAGCAGCCTGACTAGCGGGAATTACGAGCAGTACTTC. Complete variable domain (other parts from reference TRBV5-1 and TRBJ2-7): KAGVTQTPRYLIKTRGQQVTLSCSPISGHRSVSWYQQTPGQGLQFLFEYFSETQRNKGNFPGRFSGRQFSNSRSEMNVSTLELGDSALYLCASSLTSGNYEQYFGPGTRLTVT.

The chain is built from TRBV27 and TRBJ2-6; D might be TRBD2 (5 bases). There are 16 residues in the CDR3. From germline, CDR1 is MNHEY and CDR2 SMNVEV (reference sequence). Between the trimmed V and J ends, which lost 10 bases and 4 bases, there was a span of 20 bases. The CDR3 DNA reads TGTGCCACTAGCCCCAGGTATTTGGGAGGGGCCAACGTCCTGACTTTC. This codes for CATSPRYLGGANVLTF.

The chain links TRBV6-6 to TRBJ1-2; D is possibly TRBD1 (6 bases). This CDR3 spans 13 amino acids. Trimming left V 6 bases short and J 2 bases short, with 10 bases between. Per germline, CDR1 MNHNY and CDR2 SVGAGI (reference sequence). CDR3 sequence: CASSPDRNYGYTF. The DNA of the CDR3 is TGTGCCAGCAGCCCCGACAGGAACTATGGCTACACCTTC.

This clone appeared a few times. This rearrangement joins TRBV5-4 to TRBJ2-3; D uncertain. CDR1 and CDR2 (germline): SGHNT, YYREEE (reference sequence). Trimming took 5 bases from V and 0 from J, leaving 10 bases between them. The CDR3 is 14 amino acids. The CDR3 here is CASRQDLSTDTQYF. CDR3 sequence (DNA): TGTGCCAGCAGACAAGACTTAAGCACAGATACGCAGTATTTT.

This rearrangement joins TRBV28 to TRBJ1-5; unclear D gene. CDR3 size: 16 residues. V lost 5 bases to trimming and J lost 0 bases, with 14 bases between them. The V gene's germline CDR1 is MDHEN and CDR2 SYDVKM. For the CDR3, the DNA is TGTGCCAGCAGTCCCGTGGCCTACTATAGCAATCAGCCCCAGCATTTT. Translation: CASSPVAYYSNQPQHF.

J is TRBJ1-1 and V is TRBV27; TRBD1 might be the D (6 bases). CDR3 length: 17 amino acids. Germline V lookup: CDR1 MNHEY, CDR2 SMNVEV (reference sequence). The V and J ends lost 5 bases and 1 base respectively, with 20 bases between them. DNA for the CDR3: TGTGCCAGCAGTCTGATTCGACAGGCCGCGGGGAACACTGAAGCTTTCTTT. It codes for CASSLIRQAAGNTEAFF.

This chain links TRBV5-1 with TRBJ2-3, with TRBD2 matching 9 bases. Looked up from germline, CDR1 is SGHRS and CDR2 is YFSETQ. Trimming removed 1 base from V and 0 bases from J; junction bases left unmatched: 0. CDR3 length: 15 residues. For the CDR3, the DNA is TGCGCCAGCAGCTTGACTAGCGGGAGCACAGATACGCAGTATTTT. It translates to CASSLTSGSTDTQYF. Filled out from reference TRBV5-1 and TRBJ2-3, the complete variable domain reads KAGVTQTPRYLIKTRGQQVTLSCSPISGHRSVSWYQQTPGQGLQFLFEYFSETQRNKGNFPGRFSGRQFSNSRSEMNVSTLELGDSALYLCASSLTSGSTDTQYFGPGTRLTVL.

The chain links TRBV10-3 to TRBJ1-1, with a tentative D call TRBD1 (6 bases). CDR1 ENHRY and CDR2 SYGVKD come from the germline V gene. Trimming took off 4 bases at V and 0 bases at J, with 12 bases between the two ends. CDR3 length: 15 residues. The CDR3 region is CAISARQDMNTEAFF. CDR3 bases: TGTGCCATCAGTGCCCGACAGGACATGAACACTGAAGCTTTCTTT.

V is TRBV11-2 and J is TRBJ2-7, with TRBD1 identical over 8 bases. The J segment lost 5 bases and the V segment lost 7 bases, leaving 4 bases of the junction unmatched. Looked up from germline, CDR1 is SGHAT and CDR2 is FQNNGV. This CDR3 contains 12 residues. This chain's CDR3 is CASTGTGHEQYF. In DNA form, the CDR3 reads TGTGCCAGCACCGGGACAGGACACGAGCAGTACTTC.

V usage is TRBV6-6 and J usage is TRBJ1-5; a possible D gene is TRBD1 (6 bases). With 5 bases removed from V and 7 bases from J, the gap between germline ends came to 9 bases. The CDR3 extends over 12 amino acids. Germline V gene sequence: CDR1 MNHNY, CDR2 SVGAGI (reference sequence). CDR3 bases: TGTGCCAGCAGTAACACAGGGCAGCCCCAGCATTTT. Encoded protein: CASSNTGQPQHF.

This clone came up once. This chain links TRBV28 with TRBJ2-1; a weak D match, TRBD1 (6 bases). The CDR3 has 11 residues. CDR1 is MDHEN, CDR2 SYDVKM, per germline. Trimming took 5 bases from V and 9 from J, leaving 8 bases between them. Here the CDR3 reads CASSPRGEQFF. For the CDR3, the DNA is TGTGCCAGCAGTCCCAGGGGTGAGCAGTTCTTC.

This sequence joins TRBV7-2 and TRBJ1-1, with 8 bases identical to TRBD1. The CDR3 covers 13 residues. Germline trimming cut 6 bases from V and 5 bases from J; bases unmatched to any gene: 5. CDR1 and CDR2 from the germline V gene are SGHTA and FQGNSA. CDR3 in amino acids: CASRGTGITEAFF. The DNA of the CDR3 is TGTGCCAGCAGAGGGACAGGTATAACTGAAGCTTTCTTT.

The chain joins TRBV5-5 to TRBJ2-7; 8 bases are shared with TRBD1. Germline-derived CDR1 and CDR2 are SGHKS and YYEKEE (reference sequence). The V and J ends lost 3 bases and 9 bases, in that order; junction bases with no gene match: 17. The CDR3 totals 16 residues. For the CDR3, the DNA is TGTGCCAGCAGCTCCCCTGAGGGGACAGGACAGGTCGGGCAGTACTTC. It specifies CASSSPEGTGQVGQYF.